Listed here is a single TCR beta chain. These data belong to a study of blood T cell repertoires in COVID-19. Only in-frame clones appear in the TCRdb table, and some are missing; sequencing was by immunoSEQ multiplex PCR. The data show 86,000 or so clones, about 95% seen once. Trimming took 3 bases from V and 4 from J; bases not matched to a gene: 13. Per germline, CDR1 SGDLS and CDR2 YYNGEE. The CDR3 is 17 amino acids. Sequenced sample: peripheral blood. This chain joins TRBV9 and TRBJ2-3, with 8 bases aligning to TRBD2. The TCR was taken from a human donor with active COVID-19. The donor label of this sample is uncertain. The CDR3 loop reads CASSAAGAGGLADTQYF. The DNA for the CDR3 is TGTGCCAGCAGCGCTGCTGGGGCGGGGGGACTAGCAGATACGCAGTATTTT.